This TCR beta chain was captured by sequencing in a study of blood T cell repertoires in COVID-19. Germline V gene sequence: CDR1 MNHEY, CDR2 SVGEGT. The CDR3 is 16 amino acids. V was trimmed by 3 bases and J by 2 bases, leaving 17 bases between them. Data came from immunoSEQ multiplex PCR; TCRdb stores just in-frame clones and leaves some out. Here the sample spans a few hundred thousand clones, approximately 85% being singletons. The TCR comes from a woman in her seventies with COVID-19, enrolled during active disease. This chain links TRBV6-2 or TRBV6-3 with TRBJ2-7, with D uncertain. Sequenced: peripheral blood. The CDR3 loop reads CASSYRQPHEAYEQYF. The DNA for the CDR3 is TGTGCCAGCAGTTATCGGCAGCCACACGAGGCCTACGAGCAGTACTTC.